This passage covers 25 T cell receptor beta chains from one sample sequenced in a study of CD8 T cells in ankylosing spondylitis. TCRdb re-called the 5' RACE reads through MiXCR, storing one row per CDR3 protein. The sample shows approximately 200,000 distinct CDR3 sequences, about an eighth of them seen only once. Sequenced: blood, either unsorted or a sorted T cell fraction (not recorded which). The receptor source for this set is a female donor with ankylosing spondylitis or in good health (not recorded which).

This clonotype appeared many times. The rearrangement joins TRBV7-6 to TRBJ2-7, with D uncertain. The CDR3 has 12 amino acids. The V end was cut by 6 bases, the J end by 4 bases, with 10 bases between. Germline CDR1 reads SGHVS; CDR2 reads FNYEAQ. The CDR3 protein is CASSQTRYEQYF. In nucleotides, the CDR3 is TGTGCCAGCAGTCAGACCAGATACGAGCAGTACTTC.

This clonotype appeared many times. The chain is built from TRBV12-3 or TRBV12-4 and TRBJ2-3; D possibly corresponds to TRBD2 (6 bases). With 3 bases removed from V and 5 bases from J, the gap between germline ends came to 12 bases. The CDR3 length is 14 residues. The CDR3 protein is CASSLLRREDTQYF. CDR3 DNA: TGTGCCAGCAGTTTGCTGAGGAGGGAAGATACGCAGTATTTT.

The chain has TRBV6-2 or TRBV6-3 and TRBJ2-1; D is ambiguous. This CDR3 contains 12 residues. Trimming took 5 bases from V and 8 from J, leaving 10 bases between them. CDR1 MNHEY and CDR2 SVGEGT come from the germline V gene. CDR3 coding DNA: TGTGCCAGCAGTGGAGTCGGGTATGAGCAGTTCTTC. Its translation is CASSGVGYEQFF.

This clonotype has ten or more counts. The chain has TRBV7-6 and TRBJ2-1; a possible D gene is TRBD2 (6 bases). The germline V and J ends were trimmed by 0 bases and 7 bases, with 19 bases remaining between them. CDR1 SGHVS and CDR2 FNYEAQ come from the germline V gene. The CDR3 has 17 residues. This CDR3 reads CASSLAGGRSSTNEQFF. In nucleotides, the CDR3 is TGTGCCAGCAGCTTAGCGGGAGGACGGTCCTCAACTAATGAGCAGTTCTTC.

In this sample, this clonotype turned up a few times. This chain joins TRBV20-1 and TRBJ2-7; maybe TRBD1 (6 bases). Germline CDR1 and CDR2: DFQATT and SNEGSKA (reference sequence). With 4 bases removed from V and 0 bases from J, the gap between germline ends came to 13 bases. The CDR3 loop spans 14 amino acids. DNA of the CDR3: TGCAGTGCTATGTCGGACAGAAGCTCCTACGAGCAGTACTTC. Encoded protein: CSAMSDRSSYEQYF.

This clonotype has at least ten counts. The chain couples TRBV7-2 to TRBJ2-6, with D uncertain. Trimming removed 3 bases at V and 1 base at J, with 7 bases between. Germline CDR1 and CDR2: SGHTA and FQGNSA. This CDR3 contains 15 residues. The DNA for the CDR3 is TGTGCCAGCAGCTTCTGGTTGTCTGGGGCCAACGTCCTGACTTTC. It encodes CASSFWLSGANVLTF.

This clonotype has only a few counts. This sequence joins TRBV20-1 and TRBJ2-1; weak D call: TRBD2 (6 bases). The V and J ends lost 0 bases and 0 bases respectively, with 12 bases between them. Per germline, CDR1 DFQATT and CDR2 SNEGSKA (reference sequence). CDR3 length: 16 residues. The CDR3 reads CSARDPSSDSYNEQFF. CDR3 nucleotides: TGCAGTGCTAGAGATCCCTCTAGCGACTCCTACAATGAGCAGTTCTTC.

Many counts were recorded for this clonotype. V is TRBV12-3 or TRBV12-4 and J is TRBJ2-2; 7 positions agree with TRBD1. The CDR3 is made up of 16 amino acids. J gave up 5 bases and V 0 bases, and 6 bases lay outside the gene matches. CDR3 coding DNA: TGTGCCAGCAGTTTAGCTGCGGACAGGCCAACCGGGGAGCTGTTTTTT. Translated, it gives CASSLAADRPTGELFF.

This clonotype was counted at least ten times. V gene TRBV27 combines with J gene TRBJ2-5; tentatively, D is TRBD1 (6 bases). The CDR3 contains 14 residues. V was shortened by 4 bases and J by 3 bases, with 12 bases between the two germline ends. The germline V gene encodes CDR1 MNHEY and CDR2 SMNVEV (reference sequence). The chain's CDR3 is CASSWTVAEETQYF. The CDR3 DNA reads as TGTGCCAGCAGTTGGACAGTTGCCGAAGAGACCCAGTACTTC.

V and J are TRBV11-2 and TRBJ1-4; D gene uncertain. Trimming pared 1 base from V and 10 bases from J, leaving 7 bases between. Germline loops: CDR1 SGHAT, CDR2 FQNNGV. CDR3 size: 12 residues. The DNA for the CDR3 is TGTGCCAGCAGCTTAGTAGGTGGAAAACTGTTTTTT. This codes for CASSLVGGKLFF.

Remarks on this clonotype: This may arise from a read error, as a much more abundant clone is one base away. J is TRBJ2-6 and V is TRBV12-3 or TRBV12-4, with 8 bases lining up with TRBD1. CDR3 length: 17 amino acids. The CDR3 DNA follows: TGTGCCAGCGTACAGGGGGGTCTCCCACCTGGGACCAACGTCCTGACTTTC. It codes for CASVQGGLPPGTNVLTF.

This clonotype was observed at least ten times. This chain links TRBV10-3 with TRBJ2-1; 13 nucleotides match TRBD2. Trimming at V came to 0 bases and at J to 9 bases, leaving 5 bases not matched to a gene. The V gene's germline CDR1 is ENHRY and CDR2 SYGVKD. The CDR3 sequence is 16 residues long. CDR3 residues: CAISESLAGGPGEQFF. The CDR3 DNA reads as TGTGCCATCAGTGAGTCACTAGCGGGAGGGCCCGGTGAGCAGTTCTTC.

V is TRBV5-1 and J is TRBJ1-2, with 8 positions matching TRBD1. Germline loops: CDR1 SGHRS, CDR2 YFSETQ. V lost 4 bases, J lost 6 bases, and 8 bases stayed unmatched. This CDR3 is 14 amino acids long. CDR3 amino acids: CASSEDRGLNGYTF. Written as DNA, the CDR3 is TGCGCCAGCAGCGAAGACAGGGGTCTGAATGGCTACACCTTC.

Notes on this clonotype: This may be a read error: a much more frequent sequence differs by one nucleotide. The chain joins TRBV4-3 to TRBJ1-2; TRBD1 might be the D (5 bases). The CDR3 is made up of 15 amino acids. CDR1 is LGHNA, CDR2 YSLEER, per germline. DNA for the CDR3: TGCGCCAGCAGGCAAGAATCGGGGCCCAACTATGGCTACACCTTC. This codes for CASRQESGPNYGYTF.

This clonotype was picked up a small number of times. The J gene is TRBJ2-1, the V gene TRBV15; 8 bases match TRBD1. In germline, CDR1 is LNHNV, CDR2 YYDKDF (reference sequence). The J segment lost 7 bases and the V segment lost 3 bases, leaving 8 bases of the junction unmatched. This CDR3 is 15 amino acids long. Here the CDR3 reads CATSRATTGGNEQFF. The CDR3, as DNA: TGTGCCACCAGCAGGGCTACCACAGGGGGGAATGAGCAGTTCTTC.

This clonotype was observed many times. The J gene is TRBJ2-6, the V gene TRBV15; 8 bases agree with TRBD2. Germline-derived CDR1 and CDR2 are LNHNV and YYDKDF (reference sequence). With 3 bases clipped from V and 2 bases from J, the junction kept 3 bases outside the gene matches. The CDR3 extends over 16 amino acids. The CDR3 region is CATSRGLGTGANVLTF. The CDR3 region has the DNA TGTGCCACCAGCAGGGGACTAGGCACTGGGGCCAACGTCCTGACTTTC.

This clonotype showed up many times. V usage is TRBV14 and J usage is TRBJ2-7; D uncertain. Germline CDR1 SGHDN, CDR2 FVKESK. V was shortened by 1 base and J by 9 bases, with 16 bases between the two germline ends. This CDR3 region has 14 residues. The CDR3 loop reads CASSQVGVATGQYF. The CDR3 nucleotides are TGTGCCAGCAGCCAAGTCGGAGTAGCTACGGGGCAGTACTTC.

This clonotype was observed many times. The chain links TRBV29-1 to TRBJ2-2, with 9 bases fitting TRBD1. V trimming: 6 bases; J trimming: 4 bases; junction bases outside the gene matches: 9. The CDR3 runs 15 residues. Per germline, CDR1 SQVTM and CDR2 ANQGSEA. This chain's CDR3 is CSVKLPGQGTGELFF. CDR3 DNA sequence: TGCAGCGTGAAGCTCCCGGGACAGGGCACCGGGGAGCTGTTTTTT.

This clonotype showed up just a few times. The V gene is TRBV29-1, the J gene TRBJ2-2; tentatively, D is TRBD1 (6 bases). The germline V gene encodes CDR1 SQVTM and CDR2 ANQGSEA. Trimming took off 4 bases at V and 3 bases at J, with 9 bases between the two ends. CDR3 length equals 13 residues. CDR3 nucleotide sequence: TGCAGCGTTGGACCAGGGGACACCGGGGAGCTGTTTTTT. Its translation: CSVGPGDTGELFF.

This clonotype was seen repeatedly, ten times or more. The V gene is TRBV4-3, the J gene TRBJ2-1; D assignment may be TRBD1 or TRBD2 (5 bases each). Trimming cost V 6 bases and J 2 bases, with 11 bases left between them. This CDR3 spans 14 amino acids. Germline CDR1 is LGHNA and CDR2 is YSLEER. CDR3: CASSAGTAYNEQFF. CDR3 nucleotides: TGCGCCAGCAGTGCCGGGACGGCCTACAATGAGCAGTTCTTC.

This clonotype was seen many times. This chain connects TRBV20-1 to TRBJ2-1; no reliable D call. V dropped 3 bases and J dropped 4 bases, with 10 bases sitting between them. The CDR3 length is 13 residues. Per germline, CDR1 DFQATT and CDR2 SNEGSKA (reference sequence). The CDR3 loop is CSASGAAYNEQFF. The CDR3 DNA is TGCAGTGCTAGCGGAGCAGCTTACAATGAGCAGTTCTTC.

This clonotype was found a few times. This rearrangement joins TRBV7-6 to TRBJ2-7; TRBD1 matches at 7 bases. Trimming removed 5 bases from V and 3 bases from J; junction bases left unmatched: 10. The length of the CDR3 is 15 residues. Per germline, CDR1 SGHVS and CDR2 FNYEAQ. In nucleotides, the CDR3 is TGTGCCAGCAGCATCCGGGACAGCGATATCTACGAGCAGTACTTC. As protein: CASSIRDSDIYEQYF. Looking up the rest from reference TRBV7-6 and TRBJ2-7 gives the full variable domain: GAGVSQSPRYKVTKRGQDVALRCDPISGHVSLYWYRQALGQGPEFLTYFNYEAQQDKSGLPNDRFSAERPEGSISTLTIQRTEQRDSAMYRCASSIRDSDIYEQYFGPGTRLTVT.

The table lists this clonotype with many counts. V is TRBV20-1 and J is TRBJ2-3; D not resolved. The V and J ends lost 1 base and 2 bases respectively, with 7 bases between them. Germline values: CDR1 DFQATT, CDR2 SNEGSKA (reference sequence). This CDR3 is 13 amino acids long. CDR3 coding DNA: TGCAGTGCTAGAGCGGGCTACACAGATACGCAGTATTTT. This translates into CSARAGYTDTQYF.

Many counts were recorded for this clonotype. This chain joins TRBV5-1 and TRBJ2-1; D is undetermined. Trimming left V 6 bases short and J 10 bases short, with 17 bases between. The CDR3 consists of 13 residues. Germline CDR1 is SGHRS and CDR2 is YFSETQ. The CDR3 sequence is CASTPNSFGEQFF. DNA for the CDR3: TGCGCCAGCACCCCGAATAGTTTCGGCGAGCAGTTCTTC.

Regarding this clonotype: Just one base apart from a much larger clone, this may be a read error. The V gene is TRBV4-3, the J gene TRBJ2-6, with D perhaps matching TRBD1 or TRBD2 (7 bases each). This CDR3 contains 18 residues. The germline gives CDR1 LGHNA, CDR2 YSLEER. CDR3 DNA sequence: TGCGCCAGCAGCCAAGGGGAAAGCGGGACAGATGGGGCCAACGTCCCGACTTTC. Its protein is CASSQGESGTDGANVPTF.